This passage covers 30 T cell receptor beta chains from one sample sequenced in a study of TIL therapy for anti-PD-1-resistant metastatic lung cancer. As for time point: pre-treatment sample, taken before nivolumab and TIL therapy. Most excised metastases sampled were pleural nodules or supraclavicular lymph nodes. The libraries were made with immunoSEQ v3. Produced via immunoSEQ multiplex PCR; TCRdb's table is partial and in-frame only. The sample lists 20,000 to 30,000 clones, roughly 72% seen once, with roughly 7.3% in the top ten. Sequencing used tumor tissue, obtained at baseline. These receptors were obtained from a person between 25 and 79 years old with non-small cell lung cancer.

The chain is built from TRBV21-1 and TRBJ1-2. TRBV21-1 is flagged as a pseudogene. The CDR3 consists of 14 residues. CDR3 nucleotide sequence: TGTGCCAGCAGCAGGGGGGCAAGGAGCTATGGCTACACCTTC. Amino acid sequence: CASSRGARSYGYTF.

The table lists this clone with a few counts. V gene TRBV7-7 combines with J gene TRBJ2-5, with 7 positions matching TRBD1. The CDR3 has 14 residues. After removal of 4 bases from V and 6 bases from J, the junction contained 8 bases not matched to a gene. CDR1 and CDR2 (germline): SSHAT, FNYEAQ (reference sequence). CDR3 in DNA: TGTGCCAGCAGCTCGCAGACAGGGTTTCAGACCCAGTACTTC. Translating it yields CASSSQTGFQTQYF.

CDR3 in amino acids: CASSVGGAYSSGANVLTF. CDR3 nucleotides: TGTGCCAGCAGCGTAGGGGGGGCCTATTCCTCTGGGGCCAACGTCCTGACTTTC. The J gene is TRBJ2-6, the V gene TRBV9; D possibly uses TRBD1 or TRBD2 (6 bases each). Per germline, CDR1 SGDLS and CDR2 YYNGEE. V lost 0 bases to trimming and J lost 0 bases, with 13 bases between them. The CDR3 is 18 amino acids.

This chain joins TRBV19 and TRBJ2-2, with D maybe TRBD2 (5 bases). V dropped 2 bases and J dropped 5 bases, with 15 bases sitting between them. The CDR3 is 16 residues long. Germline CDR1 reads LNHDA; CDR2 reads SQIVND (reference sequence). Written as DNA, the CDR3 is TGTGCCAGTAGTATAAGAGGGCCCCCCTGGACCGGGGAGCTGTTTTTT. Translation: CASSIRGPPWTGELFF. The full variable domain, in which reference TRBV19 and TRBJ2-2 provide the parts outside the CDR3, is DGGITQSPKYLFRKEGQNVTLSCEQNLNHDAMYWYRQDPGQGLRLIYYSQIVNDFQKGDIAEGYSVSREKKESFPLTVTSAQKNPTAFYLCASSIRGPPWTGELFFGEGSRLTVL.

The rearrangement uses TRBV29-1 and TRBJ1-4, with a weak D call TRBD1 (6 bases). The CDR3 runs to 15 residues. Germline V gene data show CDR1 as SQVTM and CDR2 as ANQGSEA. Trimming removed 4 bases at V and 4 bases at J, with 16 bases between. CDR3 sequence reads: CSVGPAGGLNEKLFF. In DNA form, the CDR3 reads TGCAGCGTTGGGCCGGCGGGGGGGCTTAATGAAAAACTGTTTTTT.

V gene TRBV19 combines with J gene TRBJ2-7; D call uncertain. Germline CDR1 LNHDA, CDR2 SQIVND (reference sequence). The CDR3 covers 13 residues. Trimming stripped 0 bases from V and 3 bases from J, with 6 bases between. The chain's CDR3 is CASSIETDYEQYF. In nucleotides, the CDR3 is TGTGCCAGTAGTATAGAAACAGACTACGAGCAGTACTTC. Supplemented by reference TRBV19 and TRBJ2-7, the full variable domain reads DGGITQSPKYLFRKEGQNVTLSCEQNLNHDAMYWYRQDPGQGLRLIYYSQIVNDFQKGDIAEGYSVSREKKESFPLTVTSAQKNPTAFYLCASSIETDYEQYFGPGTRLTVT.

The rearrangement joins TRBV19 to TRBJ2-2; 10 nucleotides agree with TRBD1. Per germline, CDR1 LNHDA and CDR2 SQIVND (reference sequence). CDR3 length: 15 amino acids. V was clipped by 7 bases and J by 0 bases; unmatched bases: 2. CDR3 in amino acids: CASKTGGANTGELFF. CDR3 nucleotides: TGTGCCAGTAAGACAGGGGGCGCGAACACCGGGGAGCTGTTTTTT.

V is TRBV5-6 and J is TRBJ1-3; possibly TRBD1 for D (6 bases). The germline CDR1 and CDR2 sequences are SGHDT and YYEEEE. The V gene lost 5 bases and the J gene lost 0 bases, with 12 bases spanning the gap. The CDR3 runs 15 residues. The CDR3 nucleotides read TGTGCCAGCAGGATAACAGGGAGCTCTGGAAACACCATATATTTT. Translating it yields CASRITGSSGNTIYF.

This sequence joins TRBV5-6 and TRBJ1-1, with D perhaps TRBD1 (6 bases). Deletions cut 2 bases from V and 8 bases from J, with 7 bases between. The CDR3 sequence is 11 residues long. CDR1 is SGHDT, CDR2 YYEEEE, per germline. The DNA of the CDR3 is TGTGCCAGCAGCTTTACAGGGGAAGCTTTCTTT. Translation: CASSFTGEAFF. The full variable domain, in which reference TRBV5-6 and TRBJ1-1 provide the parts outside the CDR3, is DAGVTQSPTHLIKTRGQQVTLRCSPKSGHDTVSWYQQALGQGPQFIFQYYEEEERQRGNFPDRFSGHQFPNYSSELNVNALLLGDSALYLCASSFTGEAFFGQGTRLTVV.

V usage is TRBV6-1 and J usage is TRBJ2-7; 7 bases line up with TRBD1. From germline, CDR1 is MNHNS and CDR2 SASEGT. This CDR3 spans 15 amino acids. V lost 2 bases and J lost 2; bases outside the gene matches: 6. The CDR3 nucleotides are TGTGCCAGCAGTGAAACCTCAGGGGGTCCCTACGAGCAGTACTTC. Protein: CASSETSGGPYEQYF.

The chain uses TRBV4-1 and TRBJ1-4, with D perhaps matching TRBD1 (6 bases). V lost 2 bases and J lost 7, with 11 bases in between. The V gene's germline CDR1 is MGHRA and CDR2 YSYEKL. The CDR3 sequence is 14 residues long. This chain's CDR3 is CASSQWGLTEKLFF. For the CDR3, the DNA is TGCGCCAGCAGCCAATGGGGGCTCACTGAAAAACTGTTTTTT.

The chain uses TRBV13 and TRBJ2-7; TRBD2 matches 9 bases. Germline CDR1 reads PRHDT; CDR2 reads FYEKMQ (reference sequence). V shed 0 bases, J shed 3 bases, and the junction held 6 bases outside the gene matches. This CDR3 has 16 amino acids. Written as DNA, the CDR3 is TGTGCCAGCAGCTTAGGGCTAGCGGGGCCCCTCTACGAGCAGTACTTC. It yields the protein CASSLGLAGPLYEQYF. Looking up the rest from reference TRBV13 and TRBJ2-7 gives the full variable domain: AAGVIQSPRHLIKEKRETATLKCYPIPRHDTVYWYQQGPGQDPQFLISFYEKMQSDKGSIPDRFSAQQFSDYHSELNMSSLELGDSALYFCASSLGLAGPLYEQYFGPGTRLTVT.

The V and J genes are TRBV19 and TRBJ2-7, with D tentatively TRBD2 (5 bases). The CDR3 sequence is 15 residues long. V was trimmed by 10 bases and J by 4 bases, leaving 23 bases between them. CDR1 and CDR2 from the germline V gene are LNHDA and SQIVND (reference sequence). CDR3 residues: CATESRSGEGYEQYF. The CDR3 DNA reads as TGTGCCACCGAGTCCCGAAGCGGCGAAGGGTACGAGCAGTACTTC.

This chain links TRBV4-3 with TRBJ1-1; D remains ambiguous. V was cut by 4 bases and J by 0 bases, with 6 bases left in between. CDR3 length: 13 residues. The germline CDR1 and CDR2 sequences are LGHNA and YSLEER. The CDR3 DNA reads as TGCGCCAGCAGCCTCGCCTTGAACACTGAAGCTTTCTTT. It is translated as CASSLALNTEAFF.

This chain connects TRBV9 to TRBJ1-3, with TRBD1 matching 8 bases. The CDR3 runs 17 residues. With V trimmed by 0 bases and J by 4 bases, 9 bases remained unmatched. Germline-derived CDR1 and CDR2 are SGDLS and YYNGEE. Here the CDR3 DNA reads TGTGCCAGCAGCGTAGAAGGACAGGGTTTTTCCGGAAACACCATATATTTT. It yields the protein CASSVEGQGFSGNTIYF.

The genes are TRBV6-5 and TRBJ1-1, with a possible D match to TRBD1 (5 bases). Germline V gene sequence: CDR1 MNHEY, CDR2 SVGAGI. This CDR3 is built from 14 residues. V lost 4 bases to trimming and J lost 1 base, with 10 bases between them. CDR3 residues: CASSSRDRNTEAFF. For the CDR3, the DNA is TGTGCCAGCAGTTCCCGAGACAGGAACACTGAAGCTTTCTTT.

The CDR3, as DNA: TGCGCCAGCAGCCAAGAGTCGGGGGGGCCACAAGATACGCAGTATTTT. Residues: CASSQESGGPQDTQYF. V gene TRBV4-3 combines with J gene TRBJ2-3, with 8 bases identical to TRBD2. V was clipped by 0 bases and J by 5 bases; unmatched bases: 7. This CDR3 spans 16 amino acids. Germline CDR1 and CDR2: LGHNA and YSLEER.

The V gene is TRBV10-3, the J gene TRBJ1-1; D not resolved. Germline V gene sequence: CDR1 ENHRY, CDR2 SYGVKD. Trimming left V 2 bases short and J 3 bases short, with 4 bases between. There are 12 residues in the CDR3. The CDR3 nucleotides are TGTGCCATCAGTGAGGGGTACACTGAAGCTTTCTTT. This gives the protein CAISEGYTEAFF.

CDR3 DNA sequence: TGTGCCAGCAGCTTAGGAATGGAGTCTAACTATGGCTACACCTTC. Translated: CASSLGMESNYGYTF. This chain uses TRBV7-9 with TRBJ1-2; D remains ambiguous. This CDR3 has 15 residues. Trimming pared 1 base from V and 0 bases from J, leaving 9 bases between. Germline-derived CDR1 and CDR2 are SEHNR and FQNEAQ (reference sequence).

The chain recombines TRBV5-6 with TRBJ2-1; 9 nucleotides line up with TRBD2. CDR3 length: 14 residues. The trim removed 2 bases at V and 10 bases at J, leaving 7 bases unmatched. Per germline, CDR1 SGHDT and CDR2 YYEEEE. The CDR3 DNA follows: TGTGCCAGCAGCTTCGCTAGCGGGGCCCAGGAGCAGTTCTTC. Its translation: CASSFASGAQEQFF.

J is TRBJ1-1 and V is TRBV4-2; D gene uncertain. Trimming left V 0 bases short and J 1 base short, with 9 bases between. Per the germline V gene, CDR1 is LGHNA and CDR2 is YNFKEQ. The CDR3 contains 15 residues. The CDR3: CASSQDFGPNTEAFF. The CDR3 DNA is TGTGCCAGCAGCCAAGATTTTGGGCCGAACACTGAAGCTTTCTTT.

The chain is built from TRBV5-1 and TRBJ1-4, with 8 bases aligning to TRBD1. The CDR3 spans 14 residues. Germline V lookup: CDR1 SGHRS, CDR2 YFSETQ. Trimming at V came to 5 bases and at J to 17 bases, leaving 17 bases not matched to a gene. The CDR3 loop is CASRYIPGQEPLFF. CDR3 in DNA: TGCGCCAGCAGATACATCCCGGGACAGGAACCCCTTTTTTTT.

The chain links TRBV5-1 to TRBJ1-3, with 8 positions matching TRBD1. CDR1 SGHRS and CDR2 YFSETQ come from the germline V gene. The CDR3 spans 15 residues. Trimming cost V 4 bases and J 3 bases; bases outside gene matches: 6. CDR3 in DNA: TGCGCCAGCAGCCACGGGACAGGAGGTGGAAACACCATATATTTT. This gives the protein CASSHGTGGGNTIYF.

The chain employs TRBV11-2 and TRBJ1-1; TRBD1 aligns across 7 bases. The V and J ends lost 5 bases and 8 bases, in that order; junction bases with no gene match: 8. CDR3 length equals 13 residues. The germline gives CDR1 SGHAT, CDR2 FQNNGV. The DNA of the CDR3 is TGTGCCAGCAGCCAAGATCAACAGGGGGAAGCTTTCTTT. It is translated as CASSQDQQGEAFF.

The chain employs TRBV10-3 and TRBJ2-2, with D uncertain. The CDR3 sequence is 15 residues long. Germline CDR1 ENHRY, CDR2 SYGVKD. V was shortened by 4 bases and J by 3 bases, with 12 bases between the two germline ends. CDR3 residues: CAISVQQFDTGELFF. The CDR3 bases are TGTGCCATCAGTGTCCAACAATTTGACACCGGGGAGCTGTTTTTT.

In this sample, this clone turned up once. The chain combines TRBV7-3 with TRBJ1-1, with 11 nucleotides matching TRBD1. Per the germline V gene, CDR1 is SGHTA and CDR2 is FQGTGA. The J segment lost 6 bases and the V segment lost 5 bases, leaving 8 bases of the junction unmatched. This CDR3 region has 15 residues. CDR3 coding DNA: TGTGCCAGCAGCGCAGGGACAGGGGGTCTCTCTGAAGCTTTCTTT. It encodes CASSAGTGGLSEAFF.

This chain joins TRBV21-1 and TRBJ2-2; TRBD2, as called in the table, went unchecked against the DNA. TRBV21-1 is a pseudogene segment. CDR3 length: 19 amino acids. CDR3: CASSKVGTEDSGFTGELFF. The DNA for the CDR3 is TGTGCCAGCAGCAAAGTCGGGACTGAAGATAGTGGTTTTACCGGGGAGCTGTTTTTT.

The J gene is TRBJ2-7, the V gene TRBV27; D perhaps matches TRBD1 (5 bases). CDR3 length equals 15 residues. In germline, CDR1 is MNHEY, CDR2 SMNVEV (reference sequence). V was shortened by 3 bases and J by 6 bases, with 18 bases between the two germline ends. CDR3 sequence reads: CASSFDGHQGFEQYF. In DNA, the CDR3 is TGTGCCAGCAGTTTCGACGGGCACCAGGGCTTCGAGCAGTACTTC.

This clone was picked up one time. The chain has TRBV7-8 and TRBJ2-7, with 8 positions matching TRBD1. From germline, CDR1 is SGHVS and CDR2 FQNEAQ. J gave up 2 bases and V 5 bases, and 11 bases lay outside the gene matches. The CDR3 consists of 16 residues. As DNA, the CDR3 is TGTGCCAGCAGCGTAGTCCGGGACAGGATCCCCTACGAGCAGTACTTC. It codes for CASSVVRDRIPYEQYF. The variable domain in full, with the rest retrieved from reference TRBV7-8 and TRBJ2-7, is GAGVSQSPRYKVAKRGQDVALRCDPISGHVSLFWYQQALGQGPEFLTYFQNEAQLDKSGLPSDRFFAERPEGSVSTLKIQRTQQEDSAVYLCASSVVRDRIPYEQYFGPGTRLTVT.

The rearrangement links TRBV18 to TRBJ2-1; the match to TRBD2 covers 9 bases. The CDR3 loop spans 15 amino acids. Germline V lookup: CDR1 KGHSH, CDR2 LQKENI. V lost 6 bases, J lost 2 bases, and 5 bases stayed unmatched. The CDR3 loop reads CASSPLAGPYNEQFF. CDR3 bases: TGTGCCAGCTCCCCCCTAGCGGGGCCCTACAATGAGCAGTTCTTC.